The clone carrying this T cell receptor delta chain showed up just a few times. The amino acid sequence in TCRdb belongs to a much larger clone and departs from this DNA's translation at residue 8, likely a sequencing read error; the sequence shown is translated from the DNA. CDR1 TSWWSYY and CDR2 QGS come from the germline V gene. Trimming removed 5 bases from V and 5 bases from J, with 39 bases in between. The CDR3 extends over 22 amino acids. The data stem from a study of γδ T cells in repeated Plasmodium falciparum infection. In the study overall: Donors were malaria-exposed Malian children or age- and gender-matched Australian children. Malian gammadelta TCRs were studied during no-transmission periods and across acute malaria episodes.

Bulk repertoires came from Vgamma9/Vdelta2+ or Vdelta2-negative gammadelta T cells flow-sorted from PBMC. TCRdb redid the clone calls on the multiplex PCR reads with CATT. Counted here are over 55,000 delta-chain clones, over 1.5% occurring once; the ten biggest clones make up approximately 15%. The chain has TRDV1 and TRDJ1; TRDD2 might be the D (6 bases). The J gene, absent from TCRdb, was called here by matching the DNA to germline. Sequenced: gamma-delta T cells from blood. The clonotype originates from a pool of human donors (malaria-infected and uninfected, not separated). The CDR3 here is CALGPRILPPLYYQRITDKLIF. CDR3 in DNA: TGTGCTCTTGGGCCGCGAATCCTTCCCCCACTCTACTACCAGAGGATAACTGATAAACTCATCTTT.